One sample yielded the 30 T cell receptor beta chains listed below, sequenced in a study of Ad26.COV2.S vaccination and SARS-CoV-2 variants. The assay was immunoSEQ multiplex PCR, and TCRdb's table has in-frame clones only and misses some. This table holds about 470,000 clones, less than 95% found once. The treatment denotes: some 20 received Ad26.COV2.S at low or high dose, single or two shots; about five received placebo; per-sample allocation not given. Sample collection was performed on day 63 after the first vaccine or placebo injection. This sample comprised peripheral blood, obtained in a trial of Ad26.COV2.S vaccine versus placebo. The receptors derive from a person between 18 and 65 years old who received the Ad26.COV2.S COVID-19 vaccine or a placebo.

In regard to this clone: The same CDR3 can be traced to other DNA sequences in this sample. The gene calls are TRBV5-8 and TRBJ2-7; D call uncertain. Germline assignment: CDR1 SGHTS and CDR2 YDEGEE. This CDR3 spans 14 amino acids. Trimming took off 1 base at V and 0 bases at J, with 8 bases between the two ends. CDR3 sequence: CASSLSRYSYEQYF. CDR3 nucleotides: TGTGCCAGCAGCTTGAGCCGCTACTCCTACGAGCAGTACTTC.

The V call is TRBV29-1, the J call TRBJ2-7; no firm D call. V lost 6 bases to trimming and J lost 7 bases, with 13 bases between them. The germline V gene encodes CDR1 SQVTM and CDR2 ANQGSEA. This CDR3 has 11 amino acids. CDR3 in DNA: TGCAGCGTATCGAGATCCGGGGAGCAGTACTTC. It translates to CSVSRSGEQYF.

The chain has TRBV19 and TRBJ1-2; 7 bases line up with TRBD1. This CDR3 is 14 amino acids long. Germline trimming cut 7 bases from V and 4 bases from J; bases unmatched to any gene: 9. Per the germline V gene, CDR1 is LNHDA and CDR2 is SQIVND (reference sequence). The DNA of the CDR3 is TGTGCCAGTACTAGATACCGGGACAGCTATGGCTACACCTTC. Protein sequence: CASTRYRDSYGYTF.

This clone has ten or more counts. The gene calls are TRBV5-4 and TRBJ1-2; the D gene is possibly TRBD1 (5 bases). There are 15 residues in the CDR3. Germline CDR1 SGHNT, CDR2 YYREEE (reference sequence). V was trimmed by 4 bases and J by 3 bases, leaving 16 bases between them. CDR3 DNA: TGTGCCAGCAGCCCGTGGGGCAGGGAACACTATGGCTACACCTTC. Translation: CASSPWGREHYGYTF.

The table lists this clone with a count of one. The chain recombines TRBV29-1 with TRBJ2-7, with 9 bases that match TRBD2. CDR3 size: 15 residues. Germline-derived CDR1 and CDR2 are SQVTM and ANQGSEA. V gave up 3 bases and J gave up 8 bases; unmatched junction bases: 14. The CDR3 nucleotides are TGCAGCGTTGATAGTAGCGGGAGATCGGGGGGCCAGCAGTACTTC. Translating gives CSVDSSGRSGGQQYF.

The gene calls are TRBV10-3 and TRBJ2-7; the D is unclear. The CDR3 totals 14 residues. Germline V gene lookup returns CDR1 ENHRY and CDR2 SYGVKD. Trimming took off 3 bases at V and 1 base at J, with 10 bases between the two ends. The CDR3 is CAISDTKGSYEQYF. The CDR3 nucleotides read TGTGCCATCAGTGATACGAAAGGGTCCTACGAGCAGTACTTC.

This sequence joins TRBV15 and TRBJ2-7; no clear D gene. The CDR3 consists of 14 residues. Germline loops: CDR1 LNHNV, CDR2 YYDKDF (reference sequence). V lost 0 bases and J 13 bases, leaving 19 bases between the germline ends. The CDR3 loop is CATSRDPDSGVRYF. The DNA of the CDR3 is TGTGCCACCAGCAGAGATCCCGACTCGGGTGTGAGATACTTC.

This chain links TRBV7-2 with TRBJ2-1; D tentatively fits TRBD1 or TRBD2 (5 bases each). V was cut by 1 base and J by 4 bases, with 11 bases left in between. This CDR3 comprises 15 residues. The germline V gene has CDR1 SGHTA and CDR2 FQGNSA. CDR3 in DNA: TGTGCCAGCAGCTTAGTGGACTGGGGGTACAATGAGCAGTTCTTC. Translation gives CASSLVDWGYNEQFF.

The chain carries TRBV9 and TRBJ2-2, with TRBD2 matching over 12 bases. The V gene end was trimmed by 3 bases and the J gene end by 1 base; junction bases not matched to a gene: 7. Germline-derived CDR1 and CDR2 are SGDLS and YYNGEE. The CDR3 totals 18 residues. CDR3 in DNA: TGTGCCAGCAGCGAACTAGCGGGAGGCCCGGGGAACACCGGGGAGCTGTTTTTT. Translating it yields CASSELAGGPGNTGELFF.

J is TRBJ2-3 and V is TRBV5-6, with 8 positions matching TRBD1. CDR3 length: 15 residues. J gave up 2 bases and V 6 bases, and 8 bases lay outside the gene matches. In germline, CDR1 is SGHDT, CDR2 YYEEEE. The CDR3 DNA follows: TGTGCCAGCATGCCCGGGACAGGTGACACAGATACGCAGTATTTT. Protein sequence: CASMPGTGDTDTQYF.

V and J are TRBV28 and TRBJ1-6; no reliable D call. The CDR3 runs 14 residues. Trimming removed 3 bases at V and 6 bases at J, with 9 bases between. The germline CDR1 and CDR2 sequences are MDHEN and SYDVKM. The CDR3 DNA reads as TGTGCCAGCAGTTTCGATTTGGGTAATTCACCCCTCCACTTT. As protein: CASSFDLGNSPLHF.

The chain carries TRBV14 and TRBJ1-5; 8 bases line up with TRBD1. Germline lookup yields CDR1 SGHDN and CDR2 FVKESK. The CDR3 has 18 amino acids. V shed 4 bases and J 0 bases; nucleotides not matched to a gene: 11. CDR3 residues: CASSLNPPDRVSNQPQHF. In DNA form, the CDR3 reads TGTGCCAGCAGCCTAAATCCCCCGGACAGGGTTAGCAATCAGCCCCAGCATTTT.

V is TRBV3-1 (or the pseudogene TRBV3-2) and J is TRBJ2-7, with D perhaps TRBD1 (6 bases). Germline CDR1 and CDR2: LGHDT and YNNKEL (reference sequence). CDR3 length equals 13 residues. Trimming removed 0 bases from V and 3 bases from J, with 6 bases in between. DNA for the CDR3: TGTGCCAGCAGCCAAGAAGGGGGCTACGAGCAGTACTTC. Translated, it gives CASSQEGGYEQYF.

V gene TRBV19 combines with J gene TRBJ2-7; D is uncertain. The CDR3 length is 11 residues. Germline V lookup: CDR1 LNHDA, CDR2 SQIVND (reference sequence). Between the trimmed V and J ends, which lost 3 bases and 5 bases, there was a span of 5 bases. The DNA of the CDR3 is TGTGCCAGTAGTATTTCTGACGAGCAGTACTTC. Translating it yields CASSISDEQYF.

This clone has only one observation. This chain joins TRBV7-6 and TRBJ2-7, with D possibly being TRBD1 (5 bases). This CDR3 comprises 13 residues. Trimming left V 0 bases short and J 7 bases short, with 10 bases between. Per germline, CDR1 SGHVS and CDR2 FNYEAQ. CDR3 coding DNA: TGTGCCAGCAGCTTAGCCAGGGTGAGTGAGCAGTACTTC. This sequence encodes CASSLARVSEQYF.

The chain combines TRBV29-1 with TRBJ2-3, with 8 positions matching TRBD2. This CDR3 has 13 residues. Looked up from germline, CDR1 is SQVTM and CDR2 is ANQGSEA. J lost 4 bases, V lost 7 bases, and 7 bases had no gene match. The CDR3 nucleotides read TGCAGCGGGAAAGCGGGAGTAGCAGATACGCAGTATTTT. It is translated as CSGKAGVADTQYF.

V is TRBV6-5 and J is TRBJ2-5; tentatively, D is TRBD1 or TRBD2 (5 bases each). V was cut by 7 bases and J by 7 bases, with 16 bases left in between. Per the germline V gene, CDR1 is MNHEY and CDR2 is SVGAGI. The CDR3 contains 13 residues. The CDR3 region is CASKGSAAGTQYF. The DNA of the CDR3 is TGTGCCAGCAAGGGGTCAGCCGCGGGGACCCAGTACTTC.

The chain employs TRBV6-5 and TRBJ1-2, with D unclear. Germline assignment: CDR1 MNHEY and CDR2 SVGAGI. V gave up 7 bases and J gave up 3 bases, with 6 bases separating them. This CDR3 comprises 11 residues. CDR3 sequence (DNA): TGTGCCAGCAAGGCTTACTATGGCTACACCTTC. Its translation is CASKAYYGYTF.

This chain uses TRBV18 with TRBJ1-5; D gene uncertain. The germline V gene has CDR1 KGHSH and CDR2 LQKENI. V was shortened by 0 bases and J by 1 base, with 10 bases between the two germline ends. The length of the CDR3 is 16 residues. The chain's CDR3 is CASSPPLGQSNQPQHF. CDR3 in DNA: TGTGCCAGCTCACCACCGCTGGGTCAGAGCAATCAGCCCCAGCATTTT.

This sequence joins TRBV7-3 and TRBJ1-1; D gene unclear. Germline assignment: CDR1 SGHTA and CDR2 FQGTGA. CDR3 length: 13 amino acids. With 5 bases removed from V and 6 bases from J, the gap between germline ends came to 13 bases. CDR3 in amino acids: CASSLIASAEAFF. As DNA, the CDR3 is TGTGCCAGCAGCCTTATCGCTTCGGCTGAAGCTTTCTTT. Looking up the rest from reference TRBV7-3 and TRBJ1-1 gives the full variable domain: GAGVSQTPSNKVTEKGKYVELRCDPISGHTALYWYRQSLGQGPEFLIYFQGTGAADDSGLPNDRFFAVRPEGSVSTLKIQRTERGDSAVYLCASSLIASAEAFFGQGTRLTVV.

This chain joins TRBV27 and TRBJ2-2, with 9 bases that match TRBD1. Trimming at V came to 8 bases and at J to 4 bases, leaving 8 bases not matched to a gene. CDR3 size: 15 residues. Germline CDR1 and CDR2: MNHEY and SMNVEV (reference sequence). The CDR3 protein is CASSSGTGSTGELFF. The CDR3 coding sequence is TGTGCCAGCTCGAGCGGGACAGGGAGCACCGGGGAGCTGTTTTTT.

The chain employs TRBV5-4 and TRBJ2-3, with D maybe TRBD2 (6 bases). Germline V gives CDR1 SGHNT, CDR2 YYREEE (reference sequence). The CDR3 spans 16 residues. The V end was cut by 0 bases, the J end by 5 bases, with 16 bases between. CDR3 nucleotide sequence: TGTGCCAGCAGCTTGGCCCGGGACTTCCGCGGAGATACGCAGTATTTT. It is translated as CASSLARDFRGDTQYF.

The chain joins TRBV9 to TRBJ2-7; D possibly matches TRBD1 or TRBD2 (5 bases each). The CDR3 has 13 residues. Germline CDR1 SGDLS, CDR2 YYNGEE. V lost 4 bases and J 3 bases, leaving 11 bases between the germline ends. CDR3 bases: TGTGCCAGCAGCCCCGGGGCCATCTACGAGCAGTACTTC. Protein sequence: CASSPGAIYEQYF.

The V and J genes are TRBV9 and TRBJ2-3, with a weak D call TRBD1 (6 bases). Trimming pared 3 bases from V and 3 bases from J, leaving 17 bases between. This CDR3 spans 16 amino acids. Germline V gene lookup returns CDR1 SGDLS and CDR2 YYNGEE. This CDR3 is CASSAYGQLGTDTQYF. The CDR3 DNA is TGTGCCAGCAGCGCCTACGGACAGCTAGGGACAGATACGCAGTATTTT.

The CDR3 bases are TGTGCCAGCAGCGCCGGGACAGGGGCCAATCAGCCCCAGCATTTT. Translation gives CASSAGTGANQPQHF. The rearrangement links TRBV9 to TRBJ1-5, with 10 bases aligning to TRBD1. The length of the CDR3 is 15 residues. Germline V gives CDR1 SGDLS, CDR2 YYNGEE. V gave up 3 bases and J gave up 3 bases; unmatched junction bases: 3. The full variable domain, completed using reference TRBV9 and TRBJ1-5, is DSGVTQTPKHLITATGQRVTLRCSPRSGDLSVYWYQQSLDQGLQFLIQYYNGEERAKGNILERFSAQQFPDLHSELNLSSLELGDSALYFCASSAGTGANQPQHFGDGTRLSIL.

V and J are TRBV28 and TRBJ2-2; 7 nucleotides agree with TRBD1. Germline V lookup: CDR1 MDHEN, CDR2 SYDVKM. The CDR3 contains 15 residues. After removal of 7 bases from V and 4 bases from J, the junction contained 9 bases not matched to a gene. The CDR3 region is CASTMAQGITGELFF. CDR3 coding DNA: TGTGCCAGCACTATGGCACAGGGGATCACCGGGGAGCTGTTTTTT.

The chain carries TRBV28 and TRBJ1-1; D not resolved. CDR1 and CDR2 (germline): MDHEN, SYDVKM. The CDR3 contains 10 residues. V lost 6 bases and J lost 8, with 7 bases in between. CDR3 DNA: TGTGCCAGCAGCCTTGTAGAAGCTTTCTTT. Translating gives CASSLVEAFF.

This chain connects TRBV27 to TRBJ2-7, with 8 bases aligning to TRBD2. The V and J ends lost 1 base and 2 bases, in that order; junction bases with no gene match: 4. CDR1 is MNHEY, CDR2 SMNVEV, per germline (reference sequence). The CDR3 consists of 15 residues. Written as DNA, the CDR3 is TGTGCCAGCAGTTTATGGGCTAGCGGGCCCTACGAGCAGTACTTC. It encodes CASSLWASGPYEQYF.

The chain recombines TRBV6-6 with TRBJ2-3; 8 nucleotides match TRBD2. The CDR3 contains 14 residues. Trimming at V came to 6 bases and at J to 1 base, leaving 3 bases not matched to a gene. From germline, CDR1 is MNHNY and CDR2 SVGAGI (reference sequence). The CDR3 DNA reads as TGTGCCAGCAGCTCGGGACTAGGCACAGATACGCAGTATTTT. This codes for CASSSGLGTDTQYF.

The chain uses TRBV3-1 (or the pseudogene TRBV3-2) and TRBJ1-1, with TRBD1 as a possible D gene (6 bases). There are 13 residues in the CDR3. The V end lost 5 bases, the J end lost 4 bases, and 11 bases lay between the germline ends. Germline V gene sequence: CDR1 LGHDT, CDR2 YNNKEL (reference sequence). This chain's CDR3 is CASSAQGITEAFF. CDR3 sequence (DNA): TGTGCCAGCAGCGCACAGGGTATCACTGAAGCTTTCTTT.